Given below is one T cell receptor beta chain in context. Which antigen it targets is not known. There are no base qualities to consult, and no much larger clone falls within one base. The CDR3 regions of human TCRbeta chains were subjected to immunosequencing. In the source study's methods: TCRs in the repertoires were compared against a reference library of SARS-CoV-2-specific TCRs that had been generated with the MIRA antigen-specificity platform. Breadth meant the fraction of unique TCRs that were SARS-CoV-2-associated, whereas depth meant the fraction of total T cells that were SARS-CoV-2-associated. Using the MIRA data, each spike-specific TCR was mapped to the spike region that the TCR reacts to and placed in a CD4 or CD8 class. Log10-transformed breadth and depth values were compared by one-way ANOVA with Sidak's multiple comparisons tests. The source is immuneACCESS, and TCRdb retained only in-frame sequences with V and J called. Part of the clones is not carried over; for the studies checked, unresolved V genes explain less than half of this, and the remainder is unexplained. D and trimming come from the DNA, and the V and J calls and clone size come from that table. This sample lists roughly 200,000 clones; around nine tenths were detected once. Of the sample, approximately 4% is held by the ten largest clones.

V loses 3 bases, J loses 0 bases, and the germline ends lie 12 bases apart. The germline V gene provides CDR1 SGHNT and CDR2 YENEEA. From the cysteine up to the phenylalanine, the CDR3 has a length of 16 residues. The only DNA kept is the CDR3, 48 bases in frame from the first base. According to the study, the label for this sample's time point signals: about 28 days (+/-7) after the second vaccine dose. The treatment or condition label of this sample denotes: meningococcal conjugate vaccine given as trial control. Vaccinee samples were obtained from the UK trials COV001 and COV002, which included a single-blind randomized controlled phase 2/3 trial of AZD1222 (ChAdOx1 nCoV-19) in healthy adults. For TCRbeta chain sequencing, PBMC samples were collected from trial participants at day 0 and at day 28 after the second dose. This entry belongs to a study of T cell responses to AZD1222 COVID-19 vaccine (TCRdb year 2021). About the full investigation: TCR sequencing was performed for more than 230 trial participants, of whom roughly 200 were given two doses of AZD1222 and about 25 were given two doses of MenACWY control vaccine. Trial participants were enrolled by age into subgroups of 18-55, 56-69 and 70-plus years, and around 150, 28 and 57 TCR-sequenced participants, respectively, were included in these subgroups.

Study-wide findings and limitations: The 56-69-year group was small, and its depth increase did not reach significance, likely because of low power. Spike-specific TCR breadth and depth rose significantly after two AZD1222 doses compared with day 0 and with MenACWY recipients. Reportedly, almost half of the unique spike-specific TCRs recognized epitopes lying outside the regions that are mutated in the B.1.351 and B.1.1.7 variants. Vaccine-associated CD4 TCRs spanned the whole spike protein, with dominant responses in regions 160-218 and 743-854. Participants were mostly white British, with more females than males. The authors suggested clonal diversity may have been underestimated. Conclusions about previously exposed vaccinees are limited, since just five to seven AZD1222 recipients were seropositive for SARS-CoV-2 at baseline. Because no day 14 peak-response samples were available, repertoires were characterized only after the peak T cell response.

This specimen was peripheral blood, taken 28 days after the second dose of the MenACWY control vaccine. The chain employs TRBV11-3 and TRBJ2-1; the D gene is possibly TRBD2, with 6 bases matching. The receptor's source is an adult who received the MenACWY meningococcal vaccine as a control. For the CDR3, the sequence is CASSLNGLSSYNEQFF. The DNA sequence follows: TGTGCCAGCAGCTTGAATGGACTAAGCTCCTACAATGAGCAGTTCTTC.